Listed below are T cell receptor beta chains from one sample, sequenced in a study of T cell responses to AZD1222 COVID-19 vaccine. The data were produced by immunoSEQ multiplex PCR, yet TCRdb's version contains in-frame clones alone and is incomplete. The sample includes 180,000 or so clones, about nine tenths of them seen just once. Sample: peripheral blood, taken 28 days after the second AZD1222 dose. The receptors shown here come from an adult who received the AZD1222 COVID-19 vaccine. The CDR3 runs from the conserved cysteine through the conserved F or W. Fields, in order: clone size, J gene, V gene, D gene, CDR3 protein, CDR3 DNA. The D gene is left open where the match is weak. A row's size may be missing; if present it is once, few, many or a size class.

>.|TRBJ2-7|TRBV5-4|.
CASSFDAAYEQYF
TGTGCCAGCAGCTTTGATGCGGCTTACGAGCAGTACTTC
>.|TRBJ2-7|TRBV19|TRBD1
CASTRTGSSYEQYF
TGTGCCAGTACCCGGACAGGGAGCTCCTACGAGCAGTACTTC
>.|TRBJ2-1|TRBV6-5|TRBD1
CASRSGGAGYNEQFF
TGTGCCAGCAGATCAGGGGGCGCGGGTTACAATGAGCAGTTCTTC
>.|TRBJ2-5|TRBV2|.
CASTYQGGNQETQYF
TGTGCCAGCACGTATCAGGGCGGAAACCAAGAGACCCAGTACTTC
>.|TRBJ2-4|TRBV19|TRBD1
CASSMAQGAIIQYF
TGTGCCAGTAGTATGGCTCAGGGGGCGATAATTCAGTACTTC
>once|TRBJ2-3|TRBV6-2/TRBV6-3|.
CASSYLNTDTQYF
TGTGCCAGCAGTTACTTGAACACAGATACGCAGTATTTT
>.|TRBJ1-5|TRBV6-5|.
CASRRRGEGDQPQHF
TGTGCCAGCAGGAGGAGAGGAGAGGGCGATCAGCCCCAGCATTTT
>.|TRBJ1-5|TRBV27|.
CASSGDESNQPQHF
TGTGCCAGCAGCGGAGACGAAAGCAATCAGCCCCAGCATTTT
>.|TRBJ1-5|TRBV19|.
CASSILDGNNQPQHF
TGTGCCAGTAGTATACTGGACGGCAACAATCAGCCCCAGCATTTT
>.|TRBJ1-1|TRBV7-3|.
CASSSSGTNTEAFF
TGTGCCAGCAGCTCGTCAGGGACAAACACTGAAGCTTTCTTT